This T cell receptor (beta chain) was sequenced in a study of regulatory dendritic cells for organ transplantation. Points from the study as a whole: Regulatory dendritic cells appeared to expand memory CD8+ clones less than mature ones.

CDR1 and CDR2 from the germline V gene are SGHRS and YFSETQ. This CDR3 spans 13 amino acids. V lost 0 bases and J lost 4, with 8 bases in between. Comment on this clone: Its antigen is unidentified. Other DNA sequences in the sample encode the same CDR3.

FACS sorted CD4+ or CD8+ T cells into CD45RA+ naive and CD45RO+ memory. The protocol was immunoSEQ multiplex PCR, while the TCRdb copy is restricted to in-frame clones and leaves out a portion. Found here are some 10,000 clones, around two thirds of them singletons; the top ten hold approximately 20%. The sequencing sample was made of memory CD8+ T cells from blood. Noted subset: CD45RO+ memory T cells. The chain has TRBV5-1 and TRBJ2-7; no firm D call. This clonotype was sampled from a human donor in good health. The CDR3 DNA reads TGCGCCAGCAGCTTGGCCGATCCTTACGAGCAGTACTTC. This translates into CASSLADPYEQYF.